This T cell receptor (beta chain) emerged from a study of CD8+CD57+ T cells in acquired aplastic anemia. The template for TCR beta VDJ and CDR3 sequence profiling was genomic DNA. TCRdb used MiXCR to reprocess the reads, holding one entry per CDR3 protein. The table records a few hundred thousand distinct CDR3 sequences, about a third of them present only once. It was patients with CD8+CD57+ cell expansion by flow cytometry who were chosen for sequencing. Blood samples were obtained from patients who had received no prior therapy. The germline CDR1 and CDR2 sequences are LGHNA and YSLEER. With 3 bases removed from V and 6 bases from J, the gap between germline ends came to 15 bases. The CDR3 runs to 15 residues.

The chain has TRBV4-3 and TRBJ2-1; D tentatively fits TRBD1 or TRBD2 (5 bases each). This clonotype was obtained from a human donor with aplastic anemia. The sample consisted of sorted CD4+, CD8+, or CD8+CD57+ T cells (not recorded which) from PBMCs. The CDR3: CASSQRGRELNEQFF. The CDR3 region has the DNA TGCGCCAGCAGCCAGAGGGGCAGGGAACTCAATGAGCAGTTCTTC.